The rows below give T cell receptor beta chains drawn from one sample of a study of blood T cells in healthy people across ages. MiXCR was run by TCRdb on the 5' RACE reads, yielding one entry per CDR3 protein. The sample holds about 640,000 distinct CDR3 sequences, roughly 31% seen once. The sequenced sample was blood. The receptor set was obtained from a woman of 80 years or more in good health. Both conserved end residues are part of each CDR3. Fields, in order: V gene, clone size, D gene, CDR3 length, J gene, CDR3 protein, CDR3 DNA. The D gene is left open where the match is weak. Rows give clone size only sometimes, using once, few, many, or a class for an expanded clone.

TRBV6-6	few	NA	12	TRBJ1-1	CASIEGNTEAFF	TGTGCCAGCATTGAAGGGAACACTGAAGCTTTCTTT
TRBV10-2	NA	TRBD2	16	TRBJ2-3	CASTPPSGSVTDTQYF	TGCGCCAGCACCCCTCCTAGCGGGAGCGTCACAGATACGCAGTATTTT
TRBV6-6	few	NA	13	TRBJ1-5	CASRIDSNQPQHF	TGTGCCAGCAGAATCGACAGCAATCAGCCCCAGCATTTT
TRBV28	many	TRBD1	13	TRBJ1-6	CASITGGKSPLHF	TGTGCCAGCATCACAGGGGGTAAATCACCCCTCCACTTT
TRBV3-1	NA	NA	16	TRBJ1-1	CASSQDLRSWNTEAFF	TGTGCCAGCAGCCAAGATTTACGGTCCTGGAACACTGAAGCTTTCTTT
TRBV20-1	NA	NA	14	TRBJ1-2	CSARKDTDNYGYTF	TGCAGTGCTAGGAAAGACACCGACAATTATGGCTACACCTTC
TRBV6-5	NA	NA	16	TRBJ2-2	CASRGAPPSNTGELFF	TGTGCCAGCAGAGGGGCCCCACCCTCGAACACCGGGGAGCTGTTTTTT
TRBV5-1	few	NA	15	TRBJ2-7	CASSLTTGEWNEQYF	TGCGCCAGCAGCTTAACAACGGGGGAATGGAATGAGCAGTACTTC
TRBV20-1	many	NA	14	TRBJ2-1	CSARGRAVYNEQFF	TGCAGTGCGAGAGGGCGGGCCGTCTACAATGAGCAGTTCTTC
TRBV2	many	TRBD1	15	TRBJ1-6	CASSELGQGRTPLHF	TGTGCCAGCAGTGAACTGGGACAGGGAAGGACACCCCTCCACTTT
TRBV4-2	many	NA	16	TRBJ1-2	CASSQDGGGLWYGYTF	TGTGCCAGCAGCCAAGATGGAGGGGGGCTGTGGTATGGCTACACCTTC
TRBV27	many	TRBD2	16	TRBJ2-1	CASSLWLAGGDNEQFF	TGTGCCAGCAGTTTGTGGTTAGCGGGGGGGGACAATGAGCAGTTCTTC
TRBV28	few	TRBD1	13	TRBJ1-2	CASSSGQERGYTF	TGTGCCAGCAGTTCCGGACAGGAAAGGGGCTACACCTTC
TRBV4-3	few	TRBD2	19	TRBJ2-1	CASSQDNGGATFRRNEQFF	TGCGCCAGCAGCCAAGACAACGGGGGGGCAACCTTTAGGCGGAATGAGCAGTTCTTC
TRBV20-1	many	TRBD2	15	TRBJ2-1	CSAATLAGFYNEQFF	TGCAGTGCCGCTACCCTAGCGGGGTTCTACAATGAGCAGTTCTTC